This T cell receptor beta chain originates from a study of cytomegalovirus exposure and HLA in healthy donors. Study-level points and caveats: Later work found that TCR association rates differed between HLA loci; DRB1 had the most and HLA-C the fewest. The study labeled 150 or so TCR beta chains cytomegalovirus-associated. Prior analysis indicated that the majority of TCR beta V segments exhibited productivity approximately 87% or approximately 30% of the time. 87-base-pair reads could not separate some V segments, including TRBV6-2 and TRBV6-3.

A remark on this clone: The antigen is unknown.

Germline V lookup: CDR1 MGHRA, CDR2 YSYEKL. CDR3 length: 16 residues. 13 Jbeta primers and 60 Vbeta primers were used for the PCR. Sequenced by immunoSEQ multiplex PCR; TCRdb stores in-frame clones only, minus some. The table includes 150,000 to 200,000 clones, more than 75% detected once. This clonotype was obtained from a woman aged 30 to 39 in good health and CMV-seropositive. The V call is TRBV4-1, the J call TRBJ2-5, with TRBD2 matching over 8 bases. The tail of the sequence fits TRBJ2-7 better, so the J call may be wrong. The specimen sequenced was PBMCs. CDR3 loop: CASSQREAGGPYEQYF. The CDR3 nucleotides read TGCGCCAGCAGCCAACGGGAGGCGGGGGGACCCTACGAGCAGTACTTC.